These T cell receptor beta chains were read from a single sample in a study of blood T cell repertoires in COVID-19. Generated by immunoSEQ multiplex PCR, the TCRdb table keeps only in-frame clones and is missing some. The sample includes some 250,000 clones, approximately 86% of them seen just once. The source material was peripheral blood. The origin of the receptors is a man between 60 and 75 years old who had recovered from COVID-19. The CDR3 runs from the conserved cysteine through the conserved F or W. The D gene is left open where the match is weak. Size values are once, few and many counts, or a class for expanded clones, and some rows have none.

>TRBV7-9|.|TRBJ1-4|.
CASSYTEGIGEKLFF
TGTGCCAGCAGTTATACAGAGGGTATAGGTGAAAAACTGTTTTTT
>TRBV6-5|.|TRBJ1-2|TRBD1
CASRRTGAGGYTF
TGTGCCAGCAGGCGGACAGGGGCGGGTGGCTACACCTTC
>TRBV18|.|TRBJ2-7|.
CASSPRLDSYEQYF
TGTGCCAGCTCACCAAGACTAGACAGCTACGAGCAGTACTTC
>TRBV7-2|.|TRBJ2-1|TRBD2
CASSLAGGAYNEQFF
TGTGCCAGCAGCTTAGCCGGGGGGGCTTACAATGAGCAGTTCTTC
>TRBV5-4|.|TRBJ2-3|TRBD2
CASKSGGRTDTQYF
TGTGCCAGCAAGAGCGGGGGCCGCACAGATACGCAGTATTTT
>TRBV18|.|TRBJ1-4|TRBD1
CASSPRQGDGTNEKLFF
TGTGCCAGCTCACCGCGACAGGGGGATGGAACTAATGAAAAACTGTTTTTT
>TRBV2|.|TRBJ2-3|.
CASSVAAGWSTDTQYF
TGTGCCAGCAGTGTCGCTGCCGGGTGGAGCACAGATACGCAGTATTTT
>TRBV19|.|TRBJ1-2|.
CASSRREGANYGYTF
TGTGCCAGTAGTCGCCGAGAGGGGGCTAACTATGGCTACACCTTC
>TRBV29-1|.|TRBJ1-2|.
CSVLTGANYGYTF
TGCAGCGTCTTGACGGGAGCTAACTATGGCTACACCTTC
>TRBV11-2|.|TRBJ2-1|TRBD2
CASSLGASGGSYNEQFF
TGTGCCAGCAGCTTAGGGGCTAGCGGGGGCTCCTACAATGAGCAGTTCTTC
>TRBV7-9|.|TRBJ2-1|TRBD1
CASSWGQGVENEQFF
TGTGCCAGCAGCTGGGGACAGGGGGTAGAGAATGAGCAGTTCTTC
>TRBV24-1|few|TRBJ1-5|.
CATSDAGRQPQHF
TGTGCCACCAGTGACGCCGGGAGGCAGCCCCAGCATTTT
>TRBV10-3|.|TRBJ1-3|.
CAIGNRDGNTIYF
TGTGCCATCGGGAACAGGGATGGAAACACCATATATTTT
>TRBV5-5|.|TRBJ2-7|TRBD1
CASSKTGGEQYF
TGTGCCAGCAGCAAGACAGGGGGCGAGCAGTACTTC
>TRBV20-1|.|TRBJ2-3|.
CSASWLRRLDTQYF
TGCAGTGCTAGTTGGCTACGGCGGCTGGATACGCAGTATTTT
>TRBV4-1|.|TRBJ2-2|TRBD1
CASSLNTGAPTGELFF
TGCGCCAGCAGCCTGAATACAGGGGCGCCCACCGGGGAGCTGTTTTTT
>TRBV2|.|TRBJ2-2|TRBD2
CASSERLAGRAGELFF
TGTGCCAGCAGTGAGAGGCTAGCGGGGCGGGCCGGGGAGCTGTTTTTT
>TRBV7-2|once|TRBJ2-1|.
CASTPGYEQFF
TGTGCCAGCACCCCAGGATATGAGCAGTTCTTC
>TRBV19|few|TRBJ1-2|.
CASPHLGGSYGYTF
TGTGCCAGTCCCCATCTCGGGGGTAGCTATGGCTACACCTTC
>TRBV5-1|few|TRBJ2-3|.
CASSPEGGDSTDTQYF
TGCGCCAGCAGCCCGGAGGGCGGGGATAGCACAGATACGCAGTATTTT
>TRBV3-1/TRBV3-2|.|TRBJ2-5|.
CASSLRYQETQYF
TGTGCCAGCAGCCTCAGGTACCAAGAGACCCAGTACTTC
>TRBV5-1|.|TRBJ2-5|.
CASSIRGNEYQETQYF
TGCGCCAGCAGCATCAGAGGGAATGAGTACCAAGAGACCCAGTACTTC